These 31 T cell receptor beta chains originate from one sample sequenced in a study of cytomegalovirus exposure and HLA in healthy donors. Both 60 Vbeta primers and 13 Jbeta primers went into the PCR. Produced via immunoSEQ multiplex PCR; TCRdb's table is partial and in-frame only. The repertoire holds under 95,000 clones, with under 80% as singletons. Input material: PBMCs. These TCRs come from a boy younger than 18 in good health and CMV-seronegative.

The CDR3 DNA is TGCAGCGTCTCACAGGGGGGGAACACTGAAGCTTTCTTT. Translated: CSVSQGGNTEAFF. The chain combines TRBV29-1 with TRBJ1-1; 8 bases fit TRBD1. The V and J ends lost 6 bases and 1 base, in that order; junction bases with no gene match: 4. Germline loops: CDR1 SQVTM, CDR2 ANQGSEA. The CDR3 has 13 residues.

The CDR3 DNA reads as TGTGCCAGCAGCTTAACAGGGGCCGGGGAGCTGTTTTTT. This translates into CASSLTGAGELFF. The rearrangement uses TRBV5-5 and TRBJ2-2; 7 bases align to TRBD1. Germline CDR1 reads SGHKS; CDR2 reads YYEKEE (reference sequence). The CDR3 loop spans 13 amino acids. The trim removed 2 bases at V and 6 bases at J, leaving 1 base unmatched. Based on the CDR3 plus reference TRBV5-5 and TRBJ2-2, the full variable domain is DAGVTQSPTHLIKTRGQQVTLRCSPISGHKSVSWYQQVLGQGPQFIFQYYEKEERGRGNFPDRFSARQFPNYSSELNVNALLLGDSALYLCASSLTGAGELFFGEGSRLTVL.

J is TRBJ2-1 and V is TRBV2, with 7 bases that match TRBD2. Germline V gives CDR1 SNHLY, CDR2 FYNNEI. CDR3 size: 12 residues. The trim removed 4 bases at V and 7 bases at J, leaving 1 base unmatched. The CDR3 loop reads CASSVGGNEQFF. For the CDR3, the DNA is TGTGCCAGCAGTGTGGGAGGGAATGAGCAGTTCTTC.

The V and J genes are TRBV4-1 and TRBJ2-4; D is perhaps TRBD2 (6 bases). Germline CDR1 and CDR2: MGHRA and YSYEKL. The CDR3 totals 15 residues. V was pared by 1 base and J by 8 bases, with 15 bases between. CDR3 coding DNA: TGCGCCAGCAGCCAAGCCCCCGAGGGAGGCTACATTCAGTACTTC. It yields the protein CASSQAPEGGYIQYF.

A remark on this clone: The identical CDR3 is also encoded by other nucleotide sequences in the sample. The gene calls are TRBV5-4 and TRBJ2-5; D is ambiguous. Germline CDR1 is SGHNT and CDR2 is YYREEE (reference sequence). The CDR3 has 12 residues. Trimming removed 0 bases from V and 5 bases from J, with 5 bases in between. CDR3 DNA sequence: TGTGCCAGCAGCTTGGGGCGGGAGACCCAGTACTTC. Amino acid sequence: CASSLGRETQYF. Combining the CDR3 with reference TRBV5-4 and TRBJ2-5 gives the whole variable domain ETGVTQSPTHLIKTRGQQVTLRCSSQSGHNTVSWYQQALGQGPQFIFQYYREEENGRGNFPPRFSGLQFPNYSSELNVNALELDDSALYLCASSLGRETQYFGPGTRLLVL.

The chain is built from TRBV30 and TRBJ2-1; no clear D. The germline V gene has CDR1 GTSNPN and CDR2 SVGIG (reference sequence). This CDR3 is 14 amino acids long. Trimming shortened V by 0 bases and J by 1 base, and 7 bases separated the two germline ends. The CDR3 DNA sequence: TGTGCCTGGAGTGTAGAGGCTTCCTACAATGAGCAGTTCTTC. Encoded protein: CAWSVEASYNEQFF.

V and J are TRBV19 and TRBJ1-1, with D possibly TRBD1 on 5 matching bases. The V end was cut by 2 bases, the J end by 4 bases, with 8 bases between. Germline V gene sequence: CDR1 LNHDA, CDR2 SQIVND (reference sequence). The CDR3 has 13 residues. In nucleotides, the CDR3 is TGTGCCAGTAGTATATCAGGGCTCACTGAAGCTTTCTTT. Amino acid sequence: CASSISGLTEAFF.

V gene TRBV6-1 combines with J gene TRBJ1-5; possibly TRBD1 for D (6 bases). This CDR3 comprises 14 residues. Deletions cut 6 bases from V and 5 bases from J, with 14 bases between. Germline V gene data show CDR1 as MNHNS and CDR2 as SASEGT. As DNA, the CDR3 is TGTGCCAGCAGGGGTGGGGGCTTCGATCAGCCCCAGCATTTT. It is translated as CASRGGGFDQPQHF.

This clone was observed a few times. The chain carries TRBV4-1 and TRBJ1-2, with D perhaps matching TRBD1 (6 bases). The CDR3 is made up of 15 amino acids. CDR1 and CDR2 (germline): MGHRA, YSYEKL. The V gene lost 5 bases and the J gene lost 2 bases, with 15 bases spanning the gap. The CDR3 is CASSLRDTFNYGYTF. The CDR3 nucleotides are TGCGCCAGCAGCTTACGGGACACCTTCAACTATGGCTACACCTTC.

This sequence joins TRBV28 and TRBJ2-4; no clear D gene. The V end lost 5 bases, the J end lost 0 bases, and 8 bases lay between the germline ends. This CDR3 region has 14 residues. The germline V gene has CDR1 MDHEN and CDR2 SYDVKM. The CDR3 sequence: CASSPSGAKNIQYF. CDR3 nucleotide sequence: TGTGCCAGCAGTCCGAGTGGAGCCAAAAACATTCAGTACTTC.

The rearrangement links TRBV2 to TRBJ2-7; 10 bases line up with TRBD2. CDR3 length: 15 amino acids. Germline assignment: CDR1 SNHLY and CDR2 FYNNEI. V lost 7 bases and J lost 3; bases outside the gene matches: 9. CDR3 nucleotides: TGTGCCAGCACTCAAGGGGCTAGCGGGAGCTACGAGCAGTACTTC. Amino acid sequence: CASTQGASGSYEQYF.

The chain uses TRBV27 and TRBJ1-2; TRBD1 agrees at 8 bases. J lost 7 bases, V lost 5 bases, and 9 bases had no gene match. CDR1 is MNHEY, CDR2 SMNVEV, per germline (reference sequence). The CDR3 spans 14 residues. The CDR3 protein is CASSRGQGGLGYTF. CDR3 bases: TGTGCCAGCAGTCGCGGACAGGGTGGGCTTGGCTACACCTTC.

The DNA for the CDR3 is TGTGCCAGCAGGATCGACAGATCCGAAAAACTGTTTTTT. Translation: CASRIDRSEKLFF. The chain is built from TRBV2 and TRBJ1-4; D might be TRBD1 (5 bases). Per germline, CDR1 SNHLY and CDR2 FYNNEI. The ends were cut back, 6 bases at V and 8 bases at J, with 13 bases in the middle. The CDR3 is made up of 13 amino acids.

The chain combines TRBV5-4 with TRBJ1-6; 9 bases line up with TRBD1. The CDR3 runs to 14 residues. Germline assignment: CDR1 SGHNT and CDR2 YYREEE (reference sequence). After removal of 4 bases from V and 5 bases from J, the junction contained 1 base not matched to a gene. The CDR3 DNA reads as TGTGCCAGCAGCCGGGACAGGGATAATTCACCCCTCCACTTT. Protein sequence: CASSRDRDNSPLHF.

This chain connects TRBV27 to TRBJ1-4, with unresolved D. Germline CDR1 and CDR2: MNHEY and SMNVEV (reference sequence). V lost 8 bases, J lost 8 bases, and 15 bases lay in between. This CDR3 is built from 13 residues. The CDR3 loop is CASRGDWEEKLFF. The CDR3, as DNA: TGTGCCAGCCGTGGAGATTGGGAGGAAAAACTGTTTTTT.

This chain uses TRBV6-5 with TRBJ1-1; D is ambiguous. The CDR3 length is 14 residues. Trimming took off 2 bases at V and 1 base at J, with 8 bases between the two ends. Germline V gene data show CDR1 as MNHEY and CDR2 as SVGAGI. CDR3 residues: CASSYQHQNTEAFF. DNA for the CDR3: TGTGCCAGCAGTTACCAACATCAGAACACTGAAGCTTTCTTT.

This sequence joins TRBV29-1 and TRBJ1-2, with TRBD1 identical over 8 bases. The CDR3 has 14 amino acids. The germline V gene has CDR1 SQVTM and CDR2 ANQGSEA. After removal of 3 bases from V and 4 bases from J, the junction contained 7 bases not matched to a gene. Here the CDR3 DNA reads TGCAGCGTTGATAGGGACAGGCTAATCTATGGCTACACCTTC. Its translation is CSVDRDRLIYGYTF.

CDR3 in amino acids: CSASAGAGQPQHF. CDR3 nucleotide sequence: TGCAGCGCCTCAGCGGGGGCAGGACAGCCCCAGCATTTT. V usage is TRBV29-1 and J usage is TRBJ1-5; weak D call: TRBD1 (6 bases). Germline CDR1 SQVTM, CDR2 ANQGSEA. Trimming cost V 7 bases and J 7 bases, with 17 bases left between them. The CDR3 totals 13 residues.

V and J are TRBV18 and TRBJ2-7; TRBD1 is a possible D gene (6 bases). Germline lookup yields CDR1 KGHSH and CDR2 LQKENI. CDR3 length equals 14 residues. Trimming left V 2 bases short and J 5 bases short, with 13 bases between. CDR3 sequence: CASSPGGHRNEQYF. Written as DNA, the CDR3 is TGTGCCAGCTCACCAGGGGGCCATAGGAACGAGCAGTACTTC.

V usage is TRBV4-1 and J usage is TRBJ1-2; TRBD1 aligns across 7 bases. CDR1 and CDR2 (germline): MGHRA, YSYEKL. Losses at the gene ends were 3 bases for V and 3 bases for J; bases not matched to a gene: 10. This CDR3 contains 16 residues. The CDR3 here is CASSHPLLRGDYGYTF. The CDR3 region has the DNA TGCGCCAGCAGCCATCCCTTGCTCAGGGGGGACTATGGCTACACCTTC.

This chain uses TRBV9 with TRBJ1-2; 7 bases are a match to TRBD1. This CDR3 spans 17 amino acids. The germline V gene has CDR1 SGDLS and CDR2 YYNGEE. Trimming at V came to 4 bases and at J to 8 bases, leaving 20 bases not matched to a gene. CDR3 loop: CASSPTDTGLVGQGYTF. CDR3 bases: TGTGCCAGCAGCCCCACCGATACAGGGCTGGTGGGACAGGGCTACACCTTC.

The chain uses TRBV11-2 and TRBJ2-7; 7 bases line up with TRBD1. J lost 3 bases, V lost 4 bases, and 6 bases had no gene match. The CDR3 runs 14 residues. From germline, CDR1 is SGHAT and CDR2 FQNNGV. The CDR3: CASSWNRGSYEQYF. The CDR3 region has the DNA TGTGCCAGCAGCTGGAACAGGGGCAGCTACGAGCAGTACTTC.

The rearrangement links TRBV9 to TRBJ2-7, with D possibly being TRBD2 (6 bases). Germline CDR1 SGDLS, CDR2 YYNGEE. Trimming took off 2 bases at V and 3 bases at J, with 15 bases between the two ends. The CDR3 consists of 15 residues. In DNA form, the CDR3 reads TGTGCCAGCAGCGTCGACGGGGACTGGGGCTACGAGCAGTACTTC. This encodes CASSVDGDWGYEQYF.

The chain has TRBV7-9 and TRBJ2-7, with a possible D match to TRBD2 (6 bases). Germline-derived CDR1 and CDR2 are SEHNR and FQNEAQ (reference sequence). The CDR3 consists of 17 residues. Trimming took 5 bases from V and 2 from J, leaving 22 bases between them. CDR3 amino acids: CASSPRAGPNPTYEQYF. The CDR3 DNA sequence: TGTGCCAGCAGCCCACGGGCGGGGCCCAACCCTACCTACGAGCAGTACTTC.

The CDR3 reads CATWDSTEQYF. CDR3 bases: TGTGCCACTTGGGACAGCACCGAGCAGTACTTC. The chain has TRBV5-4 and TRBJ2-7, with 7 bases fitting TRBD1. Germline trimming cut 9 bases from V and 6 bases from J; bases unmatched to any gene: 6. CDR1 SGHNT and CDR2 YYREEE come from the germline V gene (reference sequence). This CDR3 comprises 11 residues.

V is TRBV4-1 and J is TRBJ2-2, with a possible D match to TRBD2 (6 bases). Germline lookup yields CDR1 MGHRA and CDR2 YSYEKL. The CDR3 spans 15 residues. V shed 1 base and J shed 7 bases, with 13 bases lying between them. The CDR3 DNA reads as TGCGCCAGCAGCCAAGTCGCGGGGAAGGACGGGGAGCTGTTTTTT. Protein: CASSQVAGKDGELFF.

The V and J genes are TRBV5-6 and TRBJ1-5; maybe TRBD1 (5 bases). Germline lookup yields CDR1 SGHDT and CDR2 YYEEEE. V lost 4 bases and J lost 7, with 18 bases in between. The CDR3 sequence is 15 residues long. The CDR3 nucleotides read TGTGCCAGCAGCCTTAACAGGCTCTTTGGGCAGCCCCAGCATTTT. Translated, it gives CASSLNRLFGQPQHF.

The chain employs TRBV18 and TRBJ2-1, with 13 bases matching TRBD2. J was trimmed by 4 bases and V by 4 bases; bases with no gene match: 4. Germline values: CDR1 KGHSH, CDR2 LQKENI. The CDR3 extends over 16 amino acids. The DNA for the CDR3 is TGTGCCAGCTCACGACCGGGACTAGCGGGGTACAATGAGCAGTTCTTC. This translates into CASSRPGLAGYNEQFF.

This clone was picked up a small number of times. This sequence joins TRBV28 and TRBJ1-5; 7 nucleotides align to TRBD1. The V gene end was trimmed by 6 bases and the J gene end by 2 bases; junction bases not matched to a gene: 7. Germline V gene sequence: CDR1 MDHEN, CDR2 SYDVKM. The CDR3 spans 15 residues. The CDR3 loop reads CASSPEGARNQPQHF. The CDR3 coding sequence is TGTGCCAGCAGCCCCGAGGGGGCCCGCAATCAGCCCCAGCATTTT.

This clone was recorded a few times. V gene TRBV7-7 combines with J gene TRBJ2-1; 7 nucleotides agree with TRBD2. The V segment lost 1 base and the J segment 0 bases; nucleotides outside the gene matches: 18. CDR1 is SSHAT and CDR2 is FNYEAQ in the germline V gene (reference sequence). This CDR3 is built from 21 residues. The CDR3 nucleotides read TGTGCCAGCAGCTTAGGCCCCCCCCTAGCGGTGCGCTCAAGCTCCTACAATGAGCAGTTCTTC. As protein: CASSLGPPLAVRSSSYNEQFF.

This clone was seen a few times. Other DNA sequences in the sample encode the same CDR3. Written as DNA, the CDR3 is TGTGCCAGCAGCGTAGCAGGGGTCCAAGAGACCCAGTACTTC. Encoded protein: CASSVAGVQETQYF. The chain links TRBV9 to TRBJ2-5; D perhaps matches TRBD1 (6 bases). Trimming removed 0 bases at V and 1 base at J, with 7 bases between. CDR3 length: 14 amino acids. CDR1 and CDR2 from the germline V gene are SGDLS and YYNGEE.